The 2 T cell receptor beta chains below all came from one sample that was sequenced in a study of T cell repertoires in cytomegalovirus infection. Their specific antigens are unknown. TCRdb itself ran the reads through MiXCR, one entry per CDR3 protein. Of about 920,000 distinct CDR3 sequences listed, roughly 31% are singletons. The input for sequencing was cultured CD8+ T cells from PBMCs, taken from culture after CMV antigen stimulation. The receptors come from a human donor in good health (CMV status not recorded). Some clones in this sample may be carry-over from other donors' samples.

This clonotype was detected many times. Mismatch with germline at one junction end may stem from a read error. The rearrangement uses TRBV7-9 and TRBJ2-7, with no clear D. Germline V gene lookup returns CDR1 SEHNR and CDR2 FQNEAQ (reference sequence). The CDR3 has 12 residues. This CDR3 reads CASSKGSNEQYF. The CDR3 DNA follows: TGTGCCAGCAGCAAAGGCTCCAACGAGCAGTACTTC.

This clonotype occurred a few times. The chain has TRBV6-6 and TRBJ2-1; either TRBD1 or TRBD2 may supply D (7 bases each). V lost 1 base and J 5 bases, leaving 18 bases between the germline ends. CDR1 is MNHNY and CDR2 is SVGAGI in the germline V gene (reference sequence). This CDR3 comprises 17 residues. Here the CDR3 DNA reads TGTGCCAGCAGTTACTTAACGACAGGGAGGGTTCACAATGAGCAGTTCTTC. Its protein product is CASSYLTTGRVHNEQFF.